These T cell receptor beta chains were read from a single sample in a study of shared T cell receptors in the human thymus. TCRdb's copy holds only in-frame clones and misses some; the assay was immunoSEQ multiplex PCR. The repertoire has some 760,000 clones, approximately 83% of them found once; the top ten carry roughly 0.01%. The sample was also linked to a second study, of human thymus T cells.

The sample was thymocytes. These receptors came from a girl under three years old with a congenital heart defect. Each CDR3 is given with its conserved first and last residue. Fields, in order: CDR3 protein, J gene, CDR3 length, V gene, clone size. Clone size is given for some rows only: seen once, a few or many times, or a class if the clone is expanded.

CASSRQTGEYWWNYGYTF TRBJ1-2 18 TRBV5-8 -
CASAAGGGRVWAQYF TRBJ2-5 15 TRBV28 -
CASSDTTGLHGNQPQHF TRBJ1-5 17 TRBV6-1 -
CASSPRDSGGELFF TRBJ2-2 14 TRBV4-1 once
CACHPRDTRGAFF TRBJ1-1 13 TRBV14 -
CASRDRDGYTF TRBJ1-2 11 TRBV2 -
CASSASTSGEDEQYF TRBJ2-7 15 TRBV9 once
CASSISPKVSGTDTQYF TRBJ2-3 17 TRBV19 -
CASSRTGHYGYTF TRBJ1-2 13 TRBV19 -
CASTYWDSIATNEKLFF TRBJ1-4 17 TRBV7-9 -
CASSVAAGDGYTF TRBJ1-2 13 TRBV9 once
CASSPRGLAQTDTQYF TRBJ2-3 16 TRBV5-6 -
CASSQDRKGTVCNEQFF TRBJ2-1 17 TRBV4-1 once
CASSDLKGDYGYTF TRBJ1-2 14 TRBV6-1 once
CSVVAHTLGDTF TRBJ1-2 12 TRBV29-1 -
CASSLAGTGGGGNQPQHF TRBJ1-5 18 TRBV5-6 -
CASSLDRRAPREVTQYF TRBJ2-3 17 TRBV7-8 -
CASSYPPGPNSPLHF TRBJ1-6 15 TRBV7-9 -
CASSSEPLGGPRSEKLFF TRBJ1-4 18 TRBV5-4 -
CASSCNRGCDYGYTF TRBJ1-2 15 TRBV7-9 -
CAISESAARIGYTF TRBJ1-2 14 TRBV10-3 -
CATGEETQYF TRBJ2-5 10 TRBV10-3 -
CASSLRDRVNEQYF TRBJ2-7 14 TRBV18 -
CASSPSASGTENTEAFF TRBJ1-1 17 TRBV27 -
CASRKGTGGRNTGELFF TRBJ2-2 17 TRBV5-6 -
CASSPQTGKGPGTQYF TRBJ2-3 16 TRBV12-1 -
CASSLARGPSTFYGYTF TRBJ1-2 17 TRBV7-9 few
CASSFTEGDSSYEQYF TRBJ2-7 16 TRBV5-1 once
CASSKRTERNQPQHF TRBJ1-5 15 TRBV5-6 -
CAAGDSRFTTNEKLFF TRBJ1-4 16 TRBV5-8 -
CASSKPSAGGSPLHF TRBJ1-6 15 TRBV5-4 -
CASSLTGSYEQYF TRBJ2-7 13 TRBV6-5 -
CASSPQSGLEGGTQYF TRBJ2-5 16 TRBV6-6 -
CASSTTGGNTGELFF TRBJ2-2 15 TRBV18 -
CASSSGQSSSGNTIYF TRBJ1-3 16 TRBV5-4 once
CASSPHPAPGSNTEAFF TRBJ1-1 17 TRBV9 -
CASSPGYRGINEQFF TRBJ2-1 15 TRBV27 once
CASSYPTVPGPFDTQYF TRBJ2-3 17 TRBV11-1 -
CASSPGTGRIWAQETQYF TRBJ2-5 18 TRBV5-1 -
CASSPKWTVYEQYF TRBJ2-7 14 TRBV5-6 -
CASSQVPGQMWMAFF TRBJ1-1 15 TRBV4-3 -
CASSPHRGRGYGYTF TRBJ1-2 15 TRBV27 -
CASSTRSAYGYTF TRBJ1-2 13 TRBV27 -
CASSPDRTMLYNEQFF TRBJ2-1 16 TRBV5-1 -
CASSQVLHTGNPQETQYF TRBJ2-5 18 TRBV14 -
CASSTIAGNTIYF TRBJ1-3 13 TRBV6-5 -
CASVGGYNEQFF TRBJ2-1 12 TRBV19 -
CASRRGSEGNTEAFF TRBJ1-1 15 TRBV6-1 once
CASRGGESSYNSPLHF TRBJ1-6 16 TRBV5-1 -
CASIPRPGYGYTF TRBJ1-2 13 TRBV5-5 -
CASSPLDRDRKNSPLHF TRBJ1-6 17 TRBV14 -
CASSPTMGDRKKQETQYF TRBJ2-5 18 TRBV28 -
CASSQAVSGRDPTDTQYF TRBJ2-3 18 TRBV4-3 -
CASSRVGSVEGWPKQPQHF TRBJ1-5 19 TRBV7-2 -
CASSPRQGASYEQYF TRBJ2-7 15 TRBV18 once
CASSLVYFRGTNEKLFF TRBJ1-4 17 TRBV7-6 -
CASRDRRIQGRTDTQYF TRBJ2-3 17 TRBV2 -
CASSQRSKGLRYGYTF TRBJ1-2 16 TRBV4-1 -
CATFLTSGTSYEQYF TRBJ2-7 15 TRBV6-5 -